These T cell receptor beta chains were read from a single sample in a study of shared clonotypes between healthy human individuals. Sequencing used immunoSEQ multiplex PCR; TCRdb keeps in-frame clones, though not all of them. The sample shows about 1,800,000 clones, about 95% of them seen only once. Material: naive CD8+ T cells sorted from blood. These receptors came from a man aged 18 to 30 in good health. Both conserved end residues are part of each CDR3. A D gene is named only where the DNA matches it firmly. Clone size, where shown, is once, few, many, or a class for clones that have expanded.

clone_size	v_call	d_call	j_call	cdr3_aa	cdr3_nt
-	TRBV7-6	-	TRBJ2-6	CASSSYIKSGANVLTF	TGTGCCAGCAGCTCCTATATCAAATCGGGGGCCAACGTCCTGACTTTC
-	TRBV13	-	TRBJ2-1	CASSLDSNEQFF	TGTGCCAGCAGCCTCGACAGCAATGAGCAGTTCTTC
few	TRBV29-1	-	TRBJ1-1	CSVTLNTEAFF	TGCAGCGTTACGTTGAACACTGAAGCTTTCTTT
few	TRBV5-6	-	TRBJ2-7	CASTLGGIEQYF	TGTGCCAGCACCCTCGGGGGCATCGAGCAGTACTTC
-	TRBV11-2	-	TRBJ2-3	CATSSIGTQYF	TGTGCCACTTCGAGCATTGGTACGCAGTATTTT
-	TRBV1	-	TRBJ2-1	CTSSRPPGNEQFF	TGCACCAGCAGTAGACCCCCCGGGAATGAGCAGTTCTTC
once	TRBV19	TRBD1	TRBJ2-3	CASSMGQVADTQYF	TGTGCCAGTAGTATGGGACAGGTTGCAGATACGCAGTATTTT
-	TRBV4-3	-	TRBJ1-2	CASSQGPERLEGGYTF	TGCGCCAGCAGCCAAGGCCCTGAGCGGCTGGAAGGGGGCTACACCTTC
-	TRBV7-3	TRBD2	TRBJ2-5	CASSLRSSGRPYF	TGTGCCAGCAGCTTAAGATCTAGCGGGAGGCCGTACTTC
-	TRBV5-1	TRBD2	TRBJ2-7	CASSLAIPGLSYEQYF	TGCGCCAGCAGCTTGGCTATTCCGGGACTATCCTACGAGCAGTACTTC
-	TRBV11-2	TRBD1	TRBJ2-3	CASSSPIQGADSQYF	TGTGCCAGCAGCTCCCCAATACAGGGGGCAGATTCTCAGTATTTT
-	TRBV11-2	-	TRBJ2-7	CASSLAWVGPYEQYF	TGTGCCAGCAGCTTAGCTTGGGTGGGCCCCTACGAGCAGTACTTC
-	TRBV4-1	TRBD1	TRBJ2-3	CASSHADRGLFIDTQYF	TGCGCCAGCAGCCATGCGGACAGGGGACTTTTCATAGATACGCAGTATTTT
-	TRBV25-1	TRBD1	TRBJ2-5	CASTSGQTETQYF	TGTGCCAGCACTTCGGGACAGACGGAGACCCAGTACTTC
-	TRBV5-6	-	TRBJ2-3	CASSLRGSTDTQYF	TGTGCCAGCAGCTTGCGGGGGAGCACAGATACGCAGTATTTT
-	TRBV15	-	TRBJ2-7	CATSSQPSLNYEQYF	TGTGCCACCAGCAGCCAGCCAAGCCTCAACTACGAGCAGTACTTC
-	TRBV2	TRBD2	TRBJ2-3	CASRGPGLAGVASTDTQYF	TGTGCCAGCAGGGGACCGGGACTAGCGGGAGTAGCTAGCACAGATACGCAGTATTTT
-	TRBV11-2	-	TRBJ2-7	CASSSPSYEQYF	TGTGCCAGCAGCTCTCCTTCCTACGAGCAGTACTTC
-	TRBV9	-	TRBJ2-3	CASSGEGVTDTQYF	TGTGCCAGCAGCGGGGAGGGGGTCACAGATACGCAGTATTTT
once	TRBV4-1	-	TRBJ1-2	CASSQGPSLLPTYGYTF	TGCGCCAGCAGCCAAGGGCCTTCACTACTGCCCACCTATGGCTACACCTTC
-	TRBV15	-	TRBJ2-7	CATSPGGGEYEQYF	TGTGCCACCAGCCCAGGAGGTGGAGAATACGAGCAGTACTTC
-	TRBV14	-	TRBJ2-2	CASSHPGIGSTGELFF	TGTGCCAGCAGCCACCCAGGAATCGGGTCCACCGGGGAGCTGTTTTTT
-	TRBV6-1	-	TRBJ2-3	CASSEGGGADTQYF	TGTGCCAGCAGTGAAGGGGGAGGCGCAGATACGCAGTATTTT
-	TRBV10-3	-	TRBJ1-5	CAIRRDADSNQPQHF	TGTGCCATCAGGAGGGACGCTGATAGCAATCAGCCCCAGCATTTT
-	TRBV7-6	-	TRBJ2-5	CASSLDWRQGETQYF	TGTGCCAGCAGCTTAGATTGGAGGCAGGGGGAGACCCAGTACTTC
-	TRBV27	-	TRBJ2-7	CASSFRDSYEQYF	TGTGCCAGCAGTTTCAGGGATTCCTACGAGCAGTACTTC
-	TRBV5-4	-	TRBJ2-5	CASRLEETQYF	TGTGCCAGCAGACTCGAAGAGACCCAGTACTTC
-	TRBV28	-	TRBJ2-5	CASSEILDSQETQYF	TGTGCCAGCAGTGAGATTTTGGACAGCCAAGAGACCCAGTACTTC
-	TRBV6-1	-	TRBJ2-7	CASSELGGTSYEQYF	TGTGCCAGCAGTGAACTCGGCGGGACCTCCTACGAGCAGTACTTC